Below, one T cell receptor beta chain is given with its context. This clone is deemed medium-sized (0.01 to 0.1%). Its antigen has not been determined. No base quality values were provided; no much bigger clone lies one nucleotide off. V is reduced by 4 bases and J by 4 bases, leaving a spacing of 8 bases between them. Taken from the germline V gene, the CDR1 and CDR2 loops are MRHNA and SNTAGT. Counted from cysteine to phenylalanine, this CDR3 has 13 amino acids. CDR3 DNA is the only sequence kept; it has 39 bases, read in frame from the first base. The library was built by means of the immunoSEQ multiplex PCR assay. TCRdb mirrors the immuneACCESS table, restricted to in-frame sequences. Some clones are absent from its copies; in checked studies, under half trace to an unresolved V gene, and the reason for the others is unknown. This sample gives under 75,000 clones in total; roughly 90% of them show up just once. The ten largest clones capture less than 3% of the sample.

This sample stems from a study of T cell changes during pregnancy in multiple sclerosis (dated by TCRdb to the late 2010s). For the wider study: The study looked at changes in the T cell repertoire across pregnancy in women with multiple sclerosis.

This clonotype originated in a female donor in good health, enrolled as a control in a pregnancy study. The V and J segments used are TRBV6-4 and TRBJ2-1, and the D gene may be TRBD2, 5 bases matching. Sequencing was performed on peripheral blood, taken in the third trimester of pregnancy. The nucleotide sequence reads TGTGCCAGCAGTGCGGACTCGTACAATGAGCAGTTCTTC. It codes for CASSADSYNEQFF.